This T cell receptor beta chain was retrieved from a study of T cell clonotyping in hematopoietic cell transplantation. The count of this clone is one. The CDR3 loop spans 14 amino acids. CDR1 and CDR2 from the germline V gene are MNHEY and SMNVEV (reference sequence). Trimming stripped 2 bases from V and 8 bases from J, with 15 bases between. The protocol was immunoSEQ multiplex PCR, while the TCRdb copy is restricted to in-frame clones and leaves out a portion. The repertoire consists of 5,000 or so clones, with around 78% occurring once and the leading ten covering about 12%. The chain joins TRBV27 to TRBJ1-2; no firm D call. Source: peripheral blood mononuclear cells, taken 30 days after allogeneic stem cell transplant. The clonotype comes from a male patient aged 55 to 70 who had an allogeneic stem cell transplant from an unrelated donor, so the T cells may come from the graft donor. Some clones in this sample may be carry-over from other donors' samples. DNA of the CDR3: TGTGCCAGCAGTTTAGACGGGGAAGGGAGAGGCTACACCTTC. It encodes CASSLDGEGRGYTF.